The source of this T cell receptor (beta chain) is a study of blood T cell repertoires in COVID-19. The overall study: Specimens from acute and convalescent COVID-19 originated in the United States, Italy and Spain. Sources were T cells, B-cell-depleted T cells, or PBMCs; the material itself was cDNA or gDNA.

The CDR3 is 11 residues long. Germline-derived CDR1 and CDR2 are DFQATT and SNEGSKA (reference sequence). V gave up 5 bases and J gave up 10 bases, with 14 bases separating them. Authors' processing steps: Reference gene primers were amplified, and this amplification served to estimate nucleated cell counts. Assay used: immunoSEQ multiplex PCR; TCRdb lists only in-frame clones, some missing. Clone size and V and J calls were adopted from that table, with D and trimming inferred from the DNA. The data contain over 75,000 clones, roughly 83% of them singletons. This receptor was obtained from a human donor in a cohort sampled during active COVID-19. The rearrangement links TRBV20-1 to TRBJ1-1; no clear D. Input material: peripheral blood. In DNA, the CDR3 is TGCAGTGCTCCGGGTGGATTGATAGCTTTCTTT. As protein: CSAPGGLIAFF.